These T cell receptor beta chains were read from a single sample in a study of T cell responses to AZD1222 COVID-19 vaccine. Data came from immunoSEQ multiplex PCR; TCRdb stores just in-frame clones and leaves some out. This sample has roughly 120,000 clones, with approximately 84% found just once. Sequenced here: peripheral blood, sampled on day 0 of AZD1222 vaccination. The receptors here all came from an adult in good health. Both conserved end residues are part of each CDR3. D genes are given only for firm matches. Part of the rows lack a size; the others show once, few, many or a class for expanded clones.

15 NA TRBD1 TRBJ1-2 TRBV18 CASSPARDSDGGYTF TGTGCCAGCTCACCAGCTCGGGACAGCGACGGAGGCTACACCTTC
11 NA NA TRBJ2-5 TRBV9 CASSAEETQYF TGTGCCAGCAGCGCGGAGGAGACCCAGTACTTC
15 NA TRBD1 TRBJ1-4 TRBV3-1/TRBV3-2 CASSHRGRTNEKLFF TGTGCCAGCAGCCACAGGGGGCGGACTAATGAAAAACTGTTTTTT
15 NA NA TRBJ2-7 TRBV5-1 CASSTGQTGVYEQYF TGCGCCAGCAGCACGGGACAGACGGGAGTCTACGAGCAGTACTTC
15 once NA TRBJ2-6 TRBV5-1 CASSLLGSGANVLTF TGCGCCAGCAGCTTGTTGGGTTCTGGGGCCAACGTCCTGACTTTC
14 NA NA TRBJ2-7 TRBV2 CASNVDRTGGEQYF TGTGCCAGCAATGTGGACAGGACGGGGGGCGAGCAGTACTTC
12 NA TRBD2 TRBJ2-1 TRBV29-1 CSVGGRVSEQFF TGCAGCGTTGGCGGGAGAGTAAGTGAGCAGTTCTTC
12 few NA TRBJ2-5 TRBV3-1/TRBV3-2 CASSQDGRTQYF TGTGCCAGCAGCCAAGATGGGCGGACCCAGTACTTC
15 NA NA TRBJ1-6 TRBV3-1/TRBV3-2 CASSHPGPSASPLHF TGTGCCAGCAGCCATCCGGGACCCTCAGCTTCACCCCTCCACTTT
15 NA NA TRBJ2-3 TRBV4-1 CASSQNGFERDTQYF TGCGCCAGCAGCCAAAACGGCTTCGAGAGGGATACGCAGTATTTT